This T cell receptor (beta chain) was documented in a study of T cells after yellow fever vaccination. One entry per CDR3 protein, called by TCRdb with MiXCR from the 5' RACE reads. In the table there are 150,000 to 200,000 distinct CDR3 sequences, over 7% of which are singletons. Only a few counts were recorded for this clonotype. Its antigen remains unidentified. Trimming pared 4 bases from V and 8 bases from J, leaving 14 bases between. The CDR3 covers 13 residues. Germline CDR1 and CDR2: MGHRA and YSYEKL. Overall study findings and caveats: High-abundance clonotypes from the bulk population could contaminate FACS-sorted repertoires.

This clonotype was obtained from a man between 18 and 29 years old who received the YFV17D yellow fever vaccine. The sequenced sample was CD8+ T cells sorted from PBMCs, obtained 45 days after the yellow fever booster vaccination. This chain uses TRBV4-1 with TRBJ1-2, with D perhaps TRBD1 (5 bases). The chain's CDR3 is CASSLHGGEGYTF. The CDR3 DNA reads TGCGCCAGCAGCCTCCACGGAGGGGAAGGCTACACCTTC.